This T cell receptor beta chain stems from a study of identical twins. A universal primer site arose from template switching, and cDNA bore unique molecular identifiers. In TCRdb, the 5' RACE reads were re-called with MiXCR into one record per CDR3 protein. The sample records 1.5 million to 2 million distinct CDR3 sequences, 32% being singletons. Of note for this clonotype: Its antigen is not known.

Looked up from germline, CDR1 is DFQATT and CDR2 is SNEGSKA (reference sequence). There are 14 residues in the CDR3. Regarding the study as a whole: A cross-sectional statistical analysis, not follow-up of the same donors, supported the conclusions. Sequences that were out-of-frame, alpha and twin-shared displayed an excess of low generation probability.

The receptor comes from a newborn girl in good health. Material: cord blood. The chain uses TRBV20-1 and TRBJ2-1; 7 bases agree with TRBD1. The CDR3 nucleotides read TGCAGGGGTCTGAGGGACAGAGGCTACAATGAGCAGTTCTTC. It specifies CRGLRDRGYNEQFF.